The clone carrying this T cell receptor (beta chain) was seen a few times. Its antigen is still unknown. This CDR3 is 14 amino acids long. V lost 5 bases, J lost 6 bases, and 13 bases lay in between. Germline V lookup: CDR1 SGHAT, CDR2 FQNNGV. Only in-frame clones appear in the TCRdb table, and some are missing; sequencing was by immunoSEQ multiplex PCR. The sample lists fewer than 150,000 clones, 85% to 90% occurring once. This record comes from a study of cytomegalovirus exposure and HLA in healthy donors. The overall study: It was reported in a later analysis that the 120 validation repertoires used the same platform as the 650 to 800 first-cohort repertoires. The study's findings and limits: The listing of roughly 160 TCR beta chains classed them as cytomegalovirus-associated.

The chain combines TRBV11-2 with TRBJ2-2, with a possible D match to TRBD2 (5 bases). The receptor comes from a man aged 25 to 40 in good health and CMV-seronegative. The sample consisted of PBMCs. The CDR3 loop reads CASSARTRAGELFF. CDR3 coding DNA: TGTGCCAGCAGCGCCCGTACTAGGGCCGGGGAGCTGTTTTTT.